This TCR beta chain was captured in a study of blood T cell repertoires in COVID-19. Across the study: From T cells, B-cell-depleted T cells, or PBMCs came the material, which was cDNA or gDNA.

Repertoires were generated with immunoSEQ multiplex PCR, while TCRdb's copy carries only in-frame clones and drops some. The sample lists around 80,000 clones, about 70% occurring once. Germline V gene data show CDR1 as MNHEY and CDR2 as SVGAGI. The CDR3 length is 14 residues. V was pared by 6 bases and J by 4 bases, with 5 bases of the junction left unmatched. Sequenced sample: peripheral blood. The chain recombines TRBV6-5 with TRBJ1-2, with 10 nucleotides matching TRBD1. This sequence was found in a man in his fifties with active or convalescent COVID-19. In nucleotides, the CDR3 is TGTGCCAGCAGGGGGACAGGGGAGTTCTATGGCTACACCTTC. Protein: CASRGTGEFYGYTF.